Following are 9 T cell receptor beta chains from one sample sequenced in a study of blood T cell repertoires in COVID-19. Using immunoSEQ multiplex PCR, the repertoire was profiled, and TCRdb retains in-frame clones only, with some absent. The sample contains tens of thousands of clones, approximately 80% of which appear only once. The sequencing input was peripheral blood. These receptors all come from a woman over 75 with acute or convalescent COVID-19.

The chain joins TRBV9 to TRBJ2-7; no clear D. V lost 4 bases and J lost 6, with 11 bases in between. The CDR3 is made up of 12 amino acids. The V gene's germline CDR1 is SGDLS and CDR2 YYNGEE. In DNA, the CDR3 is TGTGCCAGCAGCTCGGTTGGTCGCGAGCAGTACTTC. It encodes CASSSVGREQYF. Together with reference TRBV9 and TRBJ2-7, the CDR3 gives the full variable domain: DSGVTQTPKHLITATGQRVTLRCSPRSGDLSVYWYQQSLDQGLQFLIQYYNGEERAKGNILERFSAQQFPDLHSELNLSSLELGDSALYFCASSSVGREQYFGPGTRLTVT.

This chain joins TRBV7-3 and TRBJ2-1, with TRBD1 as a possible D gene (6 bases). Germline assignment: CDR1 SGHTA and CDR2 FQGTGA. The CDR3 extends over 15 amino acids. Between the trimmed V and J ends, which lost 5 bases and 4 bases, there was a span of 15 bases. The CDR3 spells CASSPGDFSYNEQFF. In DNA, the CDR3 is TGTGCCAGCAGCCCAGGGGATTTTTCATACAATGAGCAGTTCTTC.

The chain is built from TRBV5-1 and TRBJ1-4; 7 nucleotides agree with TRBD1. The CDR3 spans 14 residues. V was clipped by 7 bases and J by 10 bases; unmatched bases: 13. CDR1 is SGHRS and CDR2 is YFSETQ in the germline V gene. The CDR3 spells CASSSQGEGGKLFF. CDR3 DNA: TGCGCCAGCTCCTCTCAGGGGGAAGGGGGAAAACTGTTTTTT.

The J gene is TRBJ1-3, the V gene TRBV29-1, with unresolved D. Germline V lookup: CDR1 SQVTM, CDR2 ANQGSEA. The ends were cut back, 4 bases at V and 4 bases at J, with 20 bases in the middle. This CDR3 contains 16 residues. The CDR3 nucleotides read TGCAGCGTTGTTTCGAGGCCATCTCATACGGGAAACACCATATATTTT. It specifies CSVVSRPSHTGNTIYF. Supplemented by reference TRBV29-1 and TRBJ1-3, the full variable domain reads SAVISQKPSRDICQRGTSLTIQCQVDSQVTMMFWYRQQPGQSLTLIATANQGSEATYESGFVIDKFPISRPNLTFSTLTVSNMSPEDSSIYLCSVVSRPSHTGNTIYFGEGSWLTVV.

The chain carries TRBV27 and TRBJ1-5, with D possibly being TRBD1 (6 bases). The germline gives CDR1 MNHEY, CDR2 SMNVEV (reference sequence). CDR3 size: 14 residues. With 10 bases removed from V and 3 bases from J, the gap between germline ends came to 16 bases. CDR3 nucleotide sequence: TGTGCCACCAAGGGGGGGGGTATCAATCAGCCCCAGCATTTT. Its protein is CATKGGGINQPQHF.

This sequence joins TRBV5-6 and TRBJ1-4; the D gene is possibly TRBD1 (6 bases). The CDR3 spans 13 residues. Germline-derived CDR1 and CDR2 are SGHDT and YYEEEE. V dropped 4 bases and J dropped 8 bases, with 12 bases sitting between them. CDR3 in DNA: TGTGCCAGCAGCCGCAGGGGCTCCGAAAAACTGTTTTTT. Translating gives CASSRRGSEKLFF.

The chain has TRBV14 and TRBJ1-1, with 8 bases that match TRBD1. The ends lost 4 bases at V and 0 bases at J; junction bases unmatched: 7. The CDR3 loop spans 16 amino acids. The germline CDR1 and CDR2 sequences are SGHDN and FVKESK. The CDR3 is CASSRSGTGLNTEAFF. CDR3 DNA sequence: TGTGCCAGCAGCCGCTCGGGGACAGGATTGAACACTGAAGCTTTCTTT.

The CDR3 loop is CASSDSGATDTQYF. The CDR3 DNA follows: TGTGCCAGCAGTGACTCAGGGGCCACAGATACGCAGTATTTT. The chain has TRBV6-4 and TRBJ2-3, with a weak D call TRBD1 (5 bases). Germline V gene sequence: CDR1 MRHNA, CDR2 SNTAGT. Trimming shortened V by 0 bases and J by 2 bases, and 6 bases separated the two germline ends. CDR3 length: 14 residues.

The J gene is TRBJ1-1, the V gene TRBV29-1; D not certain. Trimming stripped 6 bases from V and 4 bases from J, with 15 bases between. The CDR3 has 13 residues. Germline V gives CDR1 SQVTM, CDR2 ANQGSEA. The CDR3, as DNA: TGCAGCGTAGGAGGACGGCGGGGCACTGAAGCTTTCTTT. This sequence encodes CSVGGRRGTEAFF.